This T cell receptor beta chain was sequenced in a study of blood T cells in healthy people across ages. Findings of the study overall: The unknown donor CMV status may have confounded expanded clonotype changes.

The germline V gene has CDR1 GTSNPN and CDR2 SVGIG (reference sequence). There are 11 residues in the CDR3. Trimming pared 8 bases from V and 10 bases from J, leaving 15 bases between. A J-beta primer mix and a sample-barcoded 5' primer were used in a second PCR of roughly 7 to 12 cycles. TCRdb passed the 5' RACE reads through MiXCR, listing each CDR3 protein once. Of about 640,000 distinct CDR3 sequences listed, 40% to 45% are singletons. Regarding this clonotype: Its cognate antigen is unknown.

Sequenced: blood. The rearrangement joins TRBV30 to TRBJ2-1, with D possibly matching TRBD1 (6 bases). The source is a man aged 80 or over in good health. The CDR3, as DNA: TGTGCCGGGAACCACAGGGAAGAGCAGTTCTTC. This sequence encodes CAGNHREEQFF.